This T cell receptor (beta chain) appears in the sequencing data of a study of T cells expressing NK-cell markers. Study as a whole: Repertoires of TCR beta were obtained from T cells sorted as CD3+CD56+NKG2C+, CD3+CD56+NKG2C- and CD3+CD56-NKG2C+. HCMV seropositivity characterized seven of the eight sequenced donors, and seronegativity one.

No DNA is given; TCRdb re-called the 5' RACE reads and lists each CDR3 protein once. The data show hundreds of thousands of distinct CDR3 sequences, and the top ten clones hold roughly 3.6%. The CDR3 sequence is 15 residues long. Germline CDR1 LNHNV, CDR2 YYDKDF (reference sequence). This chain joins TRBV15 and TRBJ1-1. The sequence was collected from a young man in good health. The specimen sequenced was blood T cells: a sorted CD56 or NKG2C T cell subset, CD4+ or CD8+ T cells, or bulk PBMC T cells (not recorded which). CDR3 sequence: CATSRDHSRSTEAFF. The full variable domain, in which reference TRBV15 and TRBJ1-1 provide the parts outside the CDR3, is DAMVIQNPRYQVTQFGKPVTLSCSQTLNHNVMYWYQQKSSQAPKLLFHYYDKDFNNEADTPDNFQSRRPNTSFCFLDIRSPGLGDTAMYLCATSRDHSRSTEAFFGQGTRLTVV.